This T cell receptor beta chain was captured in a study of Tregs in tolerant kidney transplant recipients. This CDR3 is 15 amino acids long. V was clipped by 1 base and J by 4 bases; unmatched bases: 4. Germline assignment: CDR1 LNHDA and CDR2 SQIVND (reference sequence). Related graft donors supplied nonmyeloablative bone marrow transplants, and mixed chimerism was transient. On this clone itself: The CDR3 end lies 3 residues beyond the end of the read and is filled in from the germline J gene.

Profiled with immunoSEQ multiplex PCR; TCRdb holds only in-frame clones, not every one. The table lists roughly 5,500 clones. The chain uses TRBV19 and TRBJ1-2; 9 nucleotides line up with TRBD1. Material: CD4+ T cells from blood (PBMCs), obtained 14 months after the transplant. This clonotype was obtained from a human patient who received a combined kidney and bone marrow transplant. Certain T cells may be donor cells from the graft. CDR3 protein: CASSIGDRVRYGYTF. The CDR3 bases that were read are TGTGCCAGTAGTATAGGGGACAGGGTGCGCTATGGC.